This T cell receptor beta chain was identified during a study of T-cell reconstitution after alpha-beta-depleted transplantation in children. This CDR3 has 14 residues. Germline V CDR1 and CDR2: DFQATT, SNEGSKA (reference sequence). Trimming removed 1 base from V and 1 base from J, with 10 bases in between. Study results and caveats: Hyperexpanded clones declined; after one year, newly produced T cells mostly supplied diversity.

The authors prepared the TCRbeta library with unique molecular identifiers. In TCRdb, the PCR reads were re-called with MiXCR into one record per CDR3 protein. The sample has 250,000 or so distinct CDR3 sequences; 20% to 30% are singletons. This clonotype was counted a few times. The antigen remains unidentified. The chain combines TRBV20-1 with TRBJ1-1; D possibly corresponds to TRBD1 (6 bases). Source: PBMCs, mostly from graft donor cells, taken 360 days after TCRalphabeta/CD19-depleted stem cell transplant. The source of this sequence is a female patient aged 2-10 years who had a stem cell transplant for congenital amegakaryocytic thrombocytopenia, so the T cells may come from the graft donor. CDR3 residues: CSARANRENTEAFF. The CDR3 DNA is TGCAGTGCTAGAGCCAACAGGGAGAACACTGAAGCTTTCTTT.